This is a list of T cell receptor beta chains from one sample in a study of cytomegalovirus exposure and HLA in healthy donors. Some clones are missing from TCRdb's copy, which holds only in-frame ones; the method was immunoSEQ multiplex PCR. The profile shows tens of thousands of clones, 90% to 96% of them singletons. The sample consisted of PBMCs. All receptors come from a man younger than 35 in good health and CMV-seropositive. CDR3s include the opening cysteine and the closing phenylalanine or tryptophan. The D gene is left open where the match is weak. Rows give clone size only sometimes, using once, few, many, or a class for an expanded clone.

v_gene	d_gene	abundance	j_gene	CDR3nt	CDR3aa
TRBV15	-	-	TRBJ1-2	TGTGCCACCAGCAGAGGCAGATGGGGCTACACCTTC	CATSRGRWGYTF
TRBV5-4	TRBD2	-	TRBJ2-2	TGTGCCAGCAGCTCCTCGGGACTAGCGGGATTAGACACCGGGGAGCTGTTTTTT	CASSSSGLAGLDTGELFF
TRBV27	-	-	TRBJ2-7	TGTGCCAGCAGTTTATTACAGCAGTACCCCTACGAGCAGTACTTC	CASSLLQQYPYEQYF
TRBV7-9	-	-	TRBJ1-1	TGTGCCAGCAGCTTAGAGGGGGGGCGGTCAGGGAAAGCTTTCTTT	CASSLEGGRSGKAFF
TRBV2	TRBD1	-	TRBJ1-4	TGTGCCAGCAGTGAAGGGACAGGAGGAGAAAAACTGTTTTTT	CASSEGTGGEKLFF
TRBV10-3	TRBD2	-	TRBJ2-2	TGTGCCATCAGTGAGGCGCTAGCGGGAGGAGCAGGGGAGCTGTTTTTT	CAISEALAGGAGELFF
TRBV4-1	-	-	TRBJ2-7	TGCGCCAGCAGCCAGCTTACAGGTTACGAGCAGTACTTC	CASSQLTGYEQYF
TRBV5-4	-	-	TRBJ2-5	TGTGCCAGCAGCATGGATAGGGGGCAAGAGACCCAGTACTTC	CASSMDRGQETQYF
TRBV2	TRBD2	-	TRBJ2-1	TGTGCCAGCCTTCTACTAGCGGTTAGGGTGGGCAATGAGCAGTTCTTC	CASLLLAVRVGNEQFF
TRBV2	-	-	TRBJ2-7	TGTGCCAGCAGTCTCTCCGACGAGCAGTACTTC	CASSLSDEQYF
TRBV5-6	TRBD2	once	TRBJ2-1	TGTGCCAGCATTTGGTGGCTAGCGGGAGGTGCCGAGCAGTTCTTC	CASIWWLAGGAEQFF
TRBV4-1	TRBD1	-	TRBJ1-5	TGCGCCAGCAGCCAGAGGACAGGGAAGGTGGCGAATCAGCCCCAGCATTTT	CASSQRTGKVANQPQHF
TRBV6-5	-	-	TRBJ2-7	TGTGCCAGCAGTGACAATTCCTACGAGCAGTACTTC	CASSDNSYEQYF
TRBV6-1	-	-	TRBJ2-1	TGTGCCAGCAATTCCGGGACCCCGGGGGTCAATGAGCAGTTCTTC	CASNSGTPGVNEQFF
TRBV4-1	-	-	TRBJ1-1	TGCGCCAGCAGCCAAGATCGGGGGGGGGAGTTAGCTTTCTTT	CASSQDRGGELAFF
TRBV4-1	-	-	TRBJ2-7	TGCGCCAGCAGCCCCCCCCGGAGGGGCGAGCAGTACTTC	CASSPPRRGEQYF
TRBV4-2	TRBD2	once	TRBJ2-1	TGTGCCAGCAGCCAGGAGAGCGGGACTAGCGCCTACAATGAGCAGTTCTTC	CASSQESGTSAYNEQFF
TRBV18	TRBD2	-	TRBJ2-7	TGTGCCAGCTCACCTGCTCAGCGGGAGGGTGGAGAGCAGTACTTC	CASSPAQREGGEQYF
TRBV30	TRBD2	-	TRBJ2-1	TGTGCCTGGAAAGTAAGACTAGCGGGAGTCAATGAGCAGTTCTTC	CAWKVRLAGVNEQFF
TRBV27	TRBD1	-	TRBJ1-5	TGTGCCAGCAGTCCCGGGACAGGGGGCAATCAGCCCCAGCATTTT	CASSPGTGGNQPQHF
TRBV7-8	-	-	TRBJ1-5	TGTGCCAGCAACCAGAATAGCAATCAGCCCCAGCATTTT	CASNQNSNQPQHF
TRBV5-1	TRBD2	-	TRBJ2-1	TGCGCCAGCAGCCCCACCTCGGGGGGGAGCTCCTACAATGAGCAGTTCTTC	CASSPTSGGSSYNEQFF
TRBV7-8	-	-	TRBJ2-5	TGTGCCAGCAGCTTAGCCTCGACAGTCCCCCCGGAGACCCAGTACTTC	CASSLASTVPPETQYF